This TCR beta chain was captured in a study of PD-L1 blockade in urothelial cancer. About the study: Blood analysis took place 3 weeks (second dose) and 6 weeks after treatment start. The median number of T cells present in blood samples was roughly 140,000.

TCRdb's table, derived via immunoSEQ multiplex PCR, lists solely in-frame clones and lacks some. The table includes around 82,000 clones, roughly 84% detected once. The time point: pretreatment peripheral blood. Patients had urothelial carcinoma that was locally advanced or metastatic. J gave up 5 bases and V 4 bases, and 6 bases lay outside the gene matches. Germline V gene data show CDR1 as MGHRA and CDR2 as YSYEKL. This CDR3 contains 15 residues. This sample comprised PBMCs, obtained around atezolizumab (anti-PD-L1) treatment. This TCR was sampled from a man aged 55 to 70 with urothelial cancer. J is TRBJ2-1 and V is TRBV4-1, with 9 bases matching TRBD2. CDR3 bases: TGCGCCAGCAGCCGCCGACTAGCGGATAACAATGAGCAGTTCTTC. This sequence encodes CASSRRLADNNEQFF.